Each of the 23 T cell receptor beta chains below was sequenced from the same sample in a study of identical twins. TCRdb re-called the 5' RACE reads through MiXCR, storing one row per CDR3 protein. The sample has a few hundred thousand distinct CDR3 sequences, over 9.5% seen once; the top ten hold about 3.9%. The same data also went into a second study, on yellow fever vaccine responses in identical twins.

The sequenced sample consisted of memory (CD45RO+) T cells sorted from blood. The origin of the receptors is a woman under 30 in good health.

The chain carries TRBV27 and TRBJ1-2; D gene uncertain. Trimming left V 8 bases short and J 4 bases short, with 14 bases between. Germline V gene lookup returns CDR1 MNHEY and CDR2 SMNVEV (reference sequence). This CDR3 contains 13 residues. CDR3: CASARTEFYGYTF. CDR3 bases: TGTGCCAGCGCCCGGACCGAATTCTATGGCTACACCTTC.

This clonotype was picked up a small number of times. The chain joins TRBV3-1 to TRBJ1-3, with a possible D match to TRBD1 (5 bases). Deletions cut 3 bases from V and 4 bases from J, with 13 bases between. The CDR3 has 15 amino acids. The V gene's germline CDR1 is LGHDT and CDR2 YNNKEL (reference sequence). Written as DNA, the CDR3 is TGTGCCAGCAGCCAGCCTGGGACCGCCGGAAACACCATATATTTT. It translates to CASSQPGTAGNTIYF.

The chain employs TRBV15 and TRBJ1-4; D is perhaps TRBD1 (5 bases). Trimming removed 2 bases from V and 2 bases from J, with 9 bases in between. Looked up from germline, CDR1 is LNHNV and CDR2 is YYDKDF (reference sequence). This CDR3 comprises 15 residues. Here the CDR3 reads CATSRTGLTNEKLFF. The DNA for the CDR3 is TGTGCCACCAGCAGAACAGGTCTCACTAATGAAAAACTGTTTTTT.

This clonotype has just a few counts. The rearrangement uses TRBV4-2 and TRBJ2-5; TRBD1 matches at 7 bases. V was clipped by 0 bases and J by 5 bases; unmatched bases: 6. This CDR3 region has 15 residues. Germline V gene sequence: CDR1 LGHNA, CDR2 YNFKEQ. This CDR3 is CASSQEKGATETQYF. CDR3 in DNA: TGTGCCAGCAGCCAAGAAAAGGGGGCAACGGAGACCCAGTACTTC.

There are a few counts of this clonotype. V and J are TRBV5-1 and TRBJ2-2, with D possibly matching TRBD2 (6 bases). V was trimmed by 7 bases and J by 5 bases, leaving 18 bases between them. The V gene's germline CDR1 is SGHRS and CDR2 YFSETQ. This CDR3 has 15 amino acids. Here the CDR3 reads CASVLGTGGTGELFF. CDR3 nucleotides: TGCGCCAGCGTCCTTGGGACTGGGGGAACCGGGGAGCTGTTTTTT.

The chain is built from TRBV7-2 and TRBJ2-1; 8 bases map to TRBD2. In germline, CDR1 is SGHTA, CDR2 FQGNSA. The CDR3 extends over 16 amino acids. V lost 5 bases, J lost 4 bases, and 10 bases stayed unmatched. The CDR3 DNA follows: TGTGCCAGCAGCCCAAGCGGGGGCCCTGCTTACAATGAGCAGTTCTTC. It specifies CASSPSGGPAYNEQFF.

This chain joins TRBV6-1 and TRBJ2-3; 8 bases are shared with TRBD1. The CDR3 extends over 16 amino acids. The ends lost 5 bases at V and 6 bases at J; junction bases unmatched: 13. The germline CDR1 and CDR2 sequences are MNHNS and SASEGT. This chain's CDR3 is CASSPRGPGGTDTQYF. The CDR3 bases are TGTGCCAGCAGTCCCAGGGGGCCAGGGGGTACGGATACGCAGTATTTT.

The V gene is TRBV11-2, the J gene TRBJ1-1; TRBD1 is a possible D gene (5 bases). There are 16 residues in the CDR3. Trimming stripped 0 bases from V and 4 bases from J, with 15 bases between. Germline V gene data show CDR1 as SGHAT and CDR2 as FQNNGV. CDR3 DNA: TGTGCCAGCAGCTTAGATCGCAGGGTCATTATCACTGAAGCTTTCTTT. It translates to CASSLDRRVIITEAFF.

This clonotype was seen more than once but under ten times. V gene TRBV9 combines with J gene TRBJ2-7; 9 bases agree with TRBD1. V dropped 3 bases and J dropped 1; count of bases not matched to a gene: 8. From germline, CDR1 is SGDLS and CDR2 YYNGEE. The CDR3 totals 16 residues. CDR3 in amino acids: CASSARQGGRSYEQYF. The CDR3 coding sequence is TGTGCCAGCAGCGCAAGACAGGGGGGGCGGTCCTACGAGCAGTACTTC.

This clonotype was found many times. V usage is TRBV12-3 or TRBV12-4 and J usage is TRBJ1-6, with D possibly being TRBD1 (6 bases). The CDR3 length is 17 residues. V lost 3 bases to trimming and J lost 4 bases, with 16 bases between them. The CDR3 loop reads CASSFTQGPSYNSPLHF. The CDR3 DNA sequence: TGTGCCAGCAGTTTTACGCAGGGGCCTTCATATAATTCACCCCTCCACTTT.

This clonotype was observed at least ten times. The chain has TRBV5-1 and TRBJ2-3, with 14 bases aligning to TRBD2. This CDR3 has 15 residues. The ends lost 4 bases at V and 8 bases at J; junction bases unmatched: 6. CDR1 and CDR2 (germline): SGHRS, YFSETQ. In nucleotides, the CDR3 is TGCGCCAGCAGCCCCTTGGGACTAGCGGGGGTTACGCAGTATTTT. This codes for CASSPLGLAGVTQYF.

A few counts support this clonotype. J is TRBJ2-3 and V is TRBV6-1; perhaps D is TRBD1 or TRBD2 (6 bases each). The CDR3 runs 15 residues. Germline CDR1 and CDR2: MNHNS and SASEGT. V was clipped by 7 bases and J by 4 bases, with 18 bases between them. Here the CDR3 DNA reads TGTGCCAGCACCCGACAATGGGGGGCATCAGATACGCAGTATTTT. It translates to CASTRQWGASDTQYF.

This clonotype showed up many times. The chain combines TRBV12-3 or TRBV12-4 with TRBJ1-1, with 7 bases identical to TRBD1. The CDR3 is made up of 15 amino acids. After removal of 8 bases from V and 1 base from J, the junction contained 10 bases not matched to a gene. The CDR3 nucleotides are TGTGCCAGCCTGGAGGCAGGGGGTAGGAACACTGAAGCTTTCTTT. Translated, it gives CASLEAGGRNTEAFF.

This clonotype was observed a few times. The V gene is TRBV6-5, the J gene TRBJ2-7; maybe TRBD2 (6 bases). Trimming shortened V by 5 bases and J by 3 bases, and 8 bases separated the two germline ends. The CDR3 runs to 12 residues. Germline V gives CDR1 MNHEY, CDR2 SVGAGI. The CDR3 protein is CASSAGFYEQYF. The CDR3 DNA is TGTGCCAGCAGTGCGGGATTCTACGAGCAGTACTTC.

The V and J genes are TRBV10-1 and TRBJ1-1; unclear D gene. There are 13 residues in the CDR3. The germline V gene encodes CDR1 WNHNN and CDR2 SYGVQD (reference sequence). The V end was cut by 7 bases, the J end by 1 base, with 10 bases between. DNA of the CDR3: TGCGCCAGCATGGGAGGAGGGAACACTGAAGCTTTCTTT. It yields the protein CASMGGGNTEAFF.

In this sample, this clonotype turned up many times. The rearrangement links TRBV30 to TRBJ1-1; D remains ambiguous. Germline V gene lookup returns CDR1 GTSNPN and CDR2 SVGIG (reference sequence). The V end lost 5 bases, the J end lost 0 bases, and 4 bases lay between the germline ends. This CDR3 region has 11 residues. CDR3 residues: CAWGVNTEAFF. In DNA form, the CDR3 reads TGTGCCTGGGGGGTGAACACTGAAGCTTTCTTT.

This chain uses TRBV7-2 with TRBJ2-1; 9 nucleotides agree with TRBD1. V lost 4 bases, J lost 0 bases, and 7 bases stayed unmatched. This CDR3 spans 17 amino acids. The germline V gene has CDR1 SGHTA and CDR2 FQGNSA. The CDR3, as DNA: TGTGCCAGCAGCTCGGGACCGACAGGGGGCTCCTACAATGAGCAGTTCTTC. This encodes CASSSGPTGGSYNEQFF. The whole variable domain, remainder taken from reference TRBV7-2 and TRBJ2-1, is GAGVSQSPSNKVTEKGKDVELRCDPISGHTALYWYRQSLGQGLEFLIYFQGNSAPDKSGLPSDRFSAERTGGSVSTLTIQRTQQEDSAVYLCASSSGPTGGSYNEQFFGPGTRLTVL.

Here the CDR3 DNA reads TGTGCCAGCAGCCAAGATACAGGGAGTAGCGGGGAGCTGTTTTTT. This translates into CASSQDTGSSGELFF. The V gene is TRBV4-2, the J gene TRBJ2-2, with D perhaps matching TRBD1 (6 bases). Germline values: CDR1 LGHNA, CDR2 YNFKEQ. Trimming pared 0 bases from V and 7 bases from J, leaving 12 bases between. There are 15 residues in the CDR3.

Ten or more counts support this clonotype. The chain links TRBV12-3 or TRBV12-4 to TRBJ2-5; 11 bases map to TRBD1. V dropped 4 bases and J dropped 4; count of bases not matched to a gene: 2. This CDR3 has 14 residues. As DNA, the CDR3 is TGTGCCAGCAGTTCTGGACAGGGGGCAGAGACCCAGTACTTC. This encodes CASSSGQGAETQYF.

This clonotype has more than one count but fewer than ten. The rearrangement joins TRBV7-2 to TRBJ2-7, with 11 positions matching TRBD2. V shed 5 bases, J shed 3 bases, and the junction held 6 bases outside the gene matches. This CDR3 is 15 amino acids long. The germline gives CDR1 SGHTA, CDR2 FQGNSA. DNA of the CDR3: TGTGCCAGCAGCACCCGACTAGCGGGGCGCTACGAGCAGTACTTC. This gives the protein CASSTRLAGRYEQYF. Together with reference TRBV7-2 and TRBJ2-7, the CDR3 gives the full variable domain: GAGVSQSPSNKVTEKGKDVELRCDPISGHTALYWYRQSLGQGLEFLIYFQGNSAPDKSGLPSDRFSAERTGGSVSTLTIQRTQQEDSAVYLCASSTRLAGRYEQYFGPGTRLTVT.

Concerning this clonotype itself: The germline gene is not matched at one end of the junction; a read error may be the cause. The gene calls are TRBV12-3 or TRBV12-4 and TRBJ2-7; D is unclear. The CDR3 consists of 19 residues. CDR3 nucleotides: TGTGCCAGCTGTTTACGCGTGAGTCTACCCACCCAGAGCTCCTACGAGCAGTACTTC. As protein: CASCLRVSLPTQSSYEQYF.

This clonotype has more than one count but fewer than ten. The chain couples TRBV3-1 to TRBJ1-6; D remains ambiguous. This CDR3 is built from 12 residues. The V end was cut by 0 bases, the J end by 9 bases, with 3 bases between. From germline, CDR1 is LGHDT and CDR2 YNNKEL (reference sequence). CDR3 bases: TGTGCCAGCAGCCAAGAGTCTTCACCCCTCCACTTT. It translates to CASSQESSPLHF.

This clonotype occurred a few times. The chain links TRBV20-1 to TRBJ2-5; TRBD2 matches 11 bases. This CDR3 is 16 amino acids long. Germline assignment: CDR1 DFQATT and CDR2 SNEGSKA (reference sequence). V trimming: 6 bases; J trimming: 0 bases; junction bases outside the gene matches: 9. CDR3 region: CSAMGLAANYQETQYF. CDR3 bases: TGCAGTGCGATGGGACTAGCGGCTAACTACCAAGAGACCCAGTACTTC.